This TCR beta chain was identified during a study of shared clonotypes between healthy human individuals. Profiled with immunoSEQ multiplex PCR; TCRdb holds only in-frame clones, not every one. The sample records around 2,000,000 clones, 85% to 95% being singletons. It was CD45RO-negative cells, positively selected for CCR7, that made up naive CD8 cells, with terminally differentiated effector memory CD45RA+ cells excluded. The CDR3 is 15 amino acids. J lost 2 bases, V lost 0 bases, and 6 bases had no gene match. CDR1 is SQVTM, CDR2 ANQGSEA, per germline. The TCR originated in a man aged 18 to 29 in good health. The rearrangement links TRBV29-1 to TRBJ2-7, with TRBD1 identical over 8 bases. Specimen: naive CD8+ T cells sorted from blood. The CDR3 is CSVEDETGVAYEQYF. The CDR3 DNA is TGCAGCGTTGAAGACGAGACAGGGGTTGCCTACGAGCAGTACTTC.